The 18 T cell receptor beta chains below were found in one sample sequenced in a study of sequential checkpoint blockade in melanoma (dated by TCRdb to about 2019). Libraries were built with the immunoSEQ multiplex PCR assay. Imported from immuneACCESS, the table was reduced by TCRdb to in-frame sequences with V and J called. These copies leave out some clones; in studies compared against another copy, an unresolved V gene accounts for under half, and the cause of the remainder is not known. This sample gives 8,400 or so clones in total; less than 70% of them show up just once. The biggest ten clones account for around 50% of the sample. Reading the label with the study, this specimen's treatment or condition is: randomized to nivolumab then ipilimumab (arm A) or the reverse (arm B). The sequencing used CD8+ T cells sorted from blood (inferred from file names), collected from a patient given nivolumab and ipilimumab in sequence. These receptor sequences come from a human patient with melanoma. Some clones in this sample may be carry-over from other donors' samples.

This clone is medium-sized in the sample. V is TRBV6-1 and J is TRBJ1-5; D unresolved. V lost 7 bases and J 3 bases, leaving 13 bases between the germline ends. This CDR3 comprises 14 residues. Per germline, CDR1 MNHNS and CDR2 SASEGT. CDR3 bases: TGTGCCAGCAAGGTTAGGGAGGACAATCAGCCCCAGCATTTT. Translation: CASKVREDNQPQHF.

The rearrangement uses TRBV15 and TRBJ1-1; possibly TRBD1 for D (6 bases). The CDR3 sequence is 17 residues long. Germline values: CDR1 LNHNV, CDR2 YYDKDF (reference sequence). V lost 5 bases to trimming and J lost 4 bases, with 23 bases between them. CDR3 DNA sequence: TGTGCCACCAGCGACCCTCTGTTACAGGGTAGAGGCACTGAAGCTTTCTTT. Translating gives CATSDPLLQGRGTEAFF.

In its sample, this clone was seen a few times. This chain connects TRBV16 to TRBJ1-2; D ambiguous. CDR1 and CDR2 (germline): KGHSY, FQNENV. With 0 bases removed from V and 8 bases from J, the gap between germline ends came to 13 bases. The CDR3 loop spans 14 amino acids. CDR3 bases: TGTGCCAGCAGCCAATCCCAGGCCAGACGGGGCTACACCTTC. The encoded protein is CASSQSQARRGYTF.

This clone occurred once. The DNA of the CDR3 is TGTGCCAGTAGTATCTATCCGACAGGGTCAGGGTCACCCCTCCACTTT. As protein: CASSIYPTGSGSPLHF. V and J are TRBV19 and TRBJ1-6; 7 positions agree with TRBD1. V gave up 3 bases and J gave up 10 bases; unmatched junction bases: 12. Germline V lookup: CDR1 LNHDA, CDR2 SQIVND (reference sequence). The CDR3 extends over 16 amino acids.

V and J are TRBV4-2 and TRBJ1-5; tentatively, D is TRBD1 (6 bases). The CDR3 runs to 17 residues. Trimming cost V 0 bases and J 3 bases, with 15 bases left between them. Germline V gene sequence: CDR1 LGHNA, CDR2 YNFKEQ. The CDR3 DNA sequence: TGTGCCAGCAGCCAAGAGTGGTCCAGGGGCCCCAATCAGCCCCAGCATTTT. Translating gives CASSQEWSRGPNQPQHF.

The V gene is TRBV7-8, the J gene TRBJ1-5, with D possibly being TRBD1 (6 bases). CDR1 and CDR2 (germline): SGHVS, FQNEAQ. The V end lost 1 base, the J end lost 9 bases, and 16 bases lay between the germline ends. The CDR3 has 15 amino acids. The CDR3 DNA reads as TGTGCCAGCAGCTTAGGTACACAGGGCACCAGGCCCCAGCATTTT. Translation: CASSLGTQGTRPQHF.

J is TRBJ2-1 and V is TRBV9, with 12 positions matching TRBD1. The CDR3 covers 15 residues. Germline CDR1 SGDLS, CDR2 YYNGEE. V shed 3 bases, J shed 8 bases, and the junction held 6 bases outside the gene matches. CDR3 region: CASSASGTGGHEQFF. The CDR3 region has the DNA TGTGCCAGCAGCGCCTCCGGGACAGGGGGCCATGAGCAGTTCTTC.

The chain carries TRBV7-2 and TRBJ1-4; tentatively, D is TRBD1 (6 bases). With 6 bases removed from V and 8 bases from J, the gap between germline ends came to 19 bases. Germline CDR1 reads SGHTA; CDR2 reads FQGNSA. The CDR3 is made up of 15 amino acids. The CDR3 DNA reads as TGTGCCAGCAGAGACCAGACGGCAGGGGAGGAAAAACTGTTTTTT. Its translation: CASRDQTAGEEKLFF. Filled out from reference TRBV7-2 and TRBJ1-4, the complete variable domain reads GAGVSQSPSNKVTEKGKDVELRCDPISGHTALYWYRQSLGQGLEFLIYFQGNSAPDKSGLPSDRFSAERTGGSVSTLTIQRTQQEDSAVYLCASRDQTAGEEKLFFGSGTQLSVL.

The chain uses TRBV7-9 and TRBJ2-7, with a weak D call TRBD1 (5 bases). Trimming removed 5 bases from V and 0 bases from J, with 11 bases in between. CDR1 SEHNR and CDR2 FQNEAQ come from the germline V gene (reference sequence). The CDR3 totals 14 residues. In DNA form, the CDR3 reads TGTGCCAGCAGCAAGGACACTCACTCCTACGAGCAGTACTTC. It specifies CASSKDTHSYEQYF.

The chain is built from TRBV4-1 and TRBJ1-5, with no clear D. CDR1 and CDR2 (germline): MGHRA, YSYEKL. This CDR3 has 15 amino acids. Deletions cut 0 bases from V and 7 bases from J, with 13 bases between. The CDR3 here is CASSQDGLTRQPQHF. For the CDR3, the DNA is TGCGCCAGCAGCCAAGATGGACTTACCCGGCAGCCCCAGCATTTT.

The table lists this clone with a few counts. The CDR3 here is CASRRPGRRGAQHF. The CDR3 DNA reads TGTGCCAGCAGACGACCGGGACGCCGGGGGGCCCAGCATTTT. This sequence joins TRBV28 and TRBJ1-5; D may be TRBD1 (5 bases). The CDR3 extends over 14 amino acids. The V gene lost 6 bases and the J gene lost 11 bases, with 20 bases spanning the gap. The germline V gene encodes CDR1 MDHEN and CDR2 SYDVKM.

V gene TRBV7-8 combines with J gene TRBJ2-2, with a weak D call TRBD2 (6 bases). The V end lost 4 bases, the J end lost 7 bases, and 16 bases lay between the germline ends. The CDR3 contains 15 residues. The germline V gene encodes CDR1 SGHVS and CDR2 FQNEAQ. CDR3: CASSSLGTPGGELFF. For the CDR3, the DNA is TGTGCCAGCAGCTCCCTTGGGACTCCGGGCGGGGAGCTGTTTTTT.

The chain couples TRBV7-9 to TRBJ1-3; D is perhaps TRBD1 (6 bases). From germline, CDR1 is SEHNR and CDR2 FQNEAQ (reference sequence). The V end lost 10 bases, the J end lost 4 bases, and 20 bases lay between the germline ends. This CDR3 contains 15 residues. CDR3 in amino acids: CATASGGGGGNTIYF. The DNA for the CDR3 is TGTGCCACCGCGTCGGGGGGCGGCGGAGGAAACACCATATATTTT.

V is TRBV2 and J is TRBJ2-7; D is perhaps TRBD2 (6 bases). The length of the CDR3 is 10 residues. Germline CDR1 reads SNHLY; CDR2 reads FYNNEI. The V gene lost 8 bases and the J gene lost 6 bases, with 8 bases spanning the gap. The CDR3, as DNA: TGTGCCAGCGGAGGGATCGAGCAGTACTTC. Its translation is CASGGIEQYF.

The chain carries TRBV7-2 and TRBJ1-2; D gene ambiguous. V was cut by 2 bases and J by 2 bases, with 9 bases left in between. The CDR3 covers 14 residues. From germline, CDR1 is SGHTA and CDR2 FQGNSA. The CDR3 bases are TGTGCCAGCAGCTTACGCGGGAAAAACTATGGCTACACCTTC. The encoded protein is CASSLRGKNYGYTF. Based on the CDR3 plus reference TRBV7-2 and TRBJ1-2, the full variable domain is GAGVSQSPSNKVTEKGKDVELRCDPISGHTALYWYRQSLGQGLEFLIYFQGNSAPDKSGLPSDRFSAERTGGSVSTLTIQRTQQEDSAVYLCASSLRGKNYGYTFGSGTRLTVV.

The gene calls are TRBV2 and TRBJ2-5; maybe TRBD1 (7 bases). The DNA end lines up better with TRBJ2-7; the J call may be wrong. This CDR3 has 16 amino acids. CDR1 is SNHLY and CDR2 is FYNNEI in the germline V gene. The chain's CDR3 is CASTGLGGDSSYEQYF. CDR3 DNA sequence: TGTGCCAGCACCGGATTAGGAGGGGACAGCTCCTACGAGCAGTACTTC.

The chain uses TRBV15 and TRBJ2-7; D is unclear. CDR1 and CDR2 from the germline V gene are LNHNV and YYDKDF (reference sequence). There are 12 residues in the CDR3. V was cut by 4 bases and J by 5 bases, with 9 bases left in between. In DNA form, the CDR3 reads TGTGCCACCAGCACACAGTTCCACGAGCAGTACTTC. This sequence encodes CATSTQFHEQYF.

V usage is TRBV19 and J usage is TRBJ1-4, with D perhaps matching TRBD1 (6 bases). The CDR3 runs 16 residues. Deletions cut 5 bases from V and 8 bases from J, with 21 bases between. Germline CDR1 and CDR2: LNHDA and SQIVND (reference sequence). The CDR3 DNA is TGTGCCAGTAGTGGCCTCCAACAGGGCGCGGACGAAAAACTGTTTTTT. Translation: CASSGLQQGADEKLFF.